These T cell receptor beta chains were read from a single sample in a study of regulatory T cells in long-lasting Graves disease. TCRdb passed the multiplex PCR reads through MiXCR, listing each CDR3 protein once. Of a few hundred thousand distinct CDR3 sequences in the sample, 10% to 15% were seen once. These same data were also listed under a study on T cells in Graves' hyperthyroidism and ophthalmopathy.

The sample in question was peripheral blood mononuclear cells (PBMCs), obtained at new diagnosis, from a patient treated with antithyroid drugs. These receptors originate from a woman aged 18-35 years with Graves disease. Each CDR3 is given with its conserved first and last residue. The D gene is left open where the match is weak. Clone size is shown for a subset of rows, as once, few, many or a class of expanded clone.

v_call	d_call	clone_size	j_call	cdr3_nt	cdr3_aa
TRBV6-2/TRBV6-3	TRBD1	-	TRBJ2-4	TGTGCCAGCAGCAGGGGGCTGAGGGACATTCAGTACTTC	CASSRGLRDIQYF
TRBV5-1	-	-	TRBJ1-2	TGCGCCAGCAGCTTGGAGGAAGGGAAGCAGAATGGCTACACCTTC	CASSLEEGKQNGYTF
TRBV7-2	-	many	TRBJ1-2	TGTGCCAGCAGCCGAACCTCAGGGTCTTCTGGCTACACCTTC	CASSRTSGSSGYTF
TRBV15	-	many	TRBJ1-1	TGTGCCACAGGACGGCGTGCATTTAACACTGAAGCTTTCTTT	CATGRRAFNTEAFF
TRBV20-1	-	many	TRBJ1-1	TGCAGTGCCGTACAGACCCGGGGGAACACTGAAGCTTTCTTT	CSAVQTRGNTEAFF
TRBV12-3/TRBV12-4	-	many	TRBJ1-6	TGTGCCAGCAGTAAACAGGGTCTAGGGTCGGGTTCACCCCTCCACTTT	CASSKQGLGSGSPLHF
TRBV7-9	-	many	TRBJ2-3	TGTGCCAGCAGCTTAGCCAGCGGTGGGGTCAGCACAGATACGCAGTATTTT	CASSLASGGVSTDTQYF
TRBV2	-	many	TRBJ1-5	TGTGCCAGCAGTGTCGGCAGGGATCAGCCCCAGCATTTT	CASSVGRDQPQHF
TRBV19	-	-	TRBJ1-3	TGTGCCAGCCTGGACCGACCCTCTGGAAACACCATATATTTT	CASLDRPSGNTIYF
TRBV6-1	TRBD1	many	TRBJ2-2	TGTGCCAGCAGATTTGACAGGGGGCGCGGCGGGGAGCTGTTTTTT	CASRFDRGRGGELFF
TRBV20-1	-	-	TRBJ2-1	TGCAGTGCTAGACAACGGACCTCCAATGAGCAGTTCTTC	CSARQRTSNEQFF